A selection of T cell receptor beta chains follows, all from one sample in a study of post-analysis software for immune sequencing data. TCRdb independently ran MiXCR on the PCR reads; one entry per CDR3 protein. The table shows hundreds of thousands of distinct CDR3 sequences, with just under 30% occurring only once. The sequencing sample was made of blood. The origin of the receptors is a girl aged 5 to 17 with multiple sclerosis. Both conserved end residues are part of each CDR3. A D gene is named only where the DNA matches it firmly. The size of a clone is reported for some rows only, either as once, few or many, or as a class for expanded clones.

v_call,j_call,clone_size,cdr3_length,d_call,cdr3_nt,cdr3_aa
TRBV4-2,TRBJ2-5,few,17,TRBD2,TGTGCCAGCAGCCAAGATGGGGTAGCGGGGGTTCACGAGACCCAGTACTTC,CASSQDGVAGVHETQYF
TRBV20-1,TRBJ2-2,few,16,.,TGCAGTGCTAGCCGAGAAGCGAGTACGAACACCGGGGAGCTGTTTTTT,CSASREASTNTGELFF
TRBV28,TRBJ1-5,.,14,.,TGTGCCAGCCGTGGGGGGGGCAGGGGTCAGCCCCAGCATTTT,CASRGGGRGQPQHF
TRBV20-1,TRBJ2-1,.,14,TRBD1,TGCAGTGCTACAACCCCCGACAGGGGAAATGAGCAGTTCTTC,CSATTPDRGNEQFF
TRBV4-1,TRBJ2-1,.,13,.,TGCGCCAGCAGCCAAGAGCCGGGACTGCCAAAGTTCTTC,CASSQEPGLPKFF
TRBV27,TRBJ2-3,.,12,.,TGTGCCAGCAGTTCCGGCCTAGCAGGGCAGTATTTT,CASSSGLAGQYF
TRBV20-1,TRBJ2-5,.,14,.,TGCAGTGCTAGAGACAGGGTGTCAGGGGAGACCCAGTACTTC,CSARDRVSGETQYF
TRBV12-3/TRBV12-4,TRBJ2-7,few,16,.,TGTGCCAGCAGTTCCCGGGGTAGAGGGCGCCTTTACGAGCAGTACTTC,CASSSRGRGRLYEQYF
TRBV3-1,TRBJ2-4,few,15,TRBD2,TGTGCCAGCAGCCAGTGGACTAGCGGGAAGTGGGAGCAGTACTTC,CASSQWTSGKWEQYF
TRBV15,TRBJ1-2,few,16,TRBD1,TGTGCCACCAGCATAGGGTCCGGGACAGACCTCTATGGCTACACCTTC,CATSIGSGTDLYGYTF
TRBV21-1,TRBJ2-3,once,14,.,TGTGCCAGCCCCCCGGGACATCTCACAGATACGCAGTATTTT,CASPPGHLTDTQYF
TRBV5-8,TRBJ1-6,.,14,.,TGTGCCAGCAGGCCGAGGGGGGGTAATTCACCCCTCCACTTT,CASRPRGGNSPLHF
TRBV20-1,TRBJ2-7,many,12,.,TGCAGTGCTGGGCAAATTGGGTACGAGCAGTACTTC,CSAGQIGYEQYF
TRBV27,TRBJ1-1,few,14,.,TGTGCCAGCAGTCTCCGGGATTCGGGACCCAGAGCTTTCTTT,CASSLRDSGPRAFF
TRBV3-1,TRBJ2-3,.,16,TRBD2,TGTGCCAGCAGCCCCCCCCGGGGAGGGAGCACAGATACGCAGTATTTT,CASSPPRGGSTDTQYF
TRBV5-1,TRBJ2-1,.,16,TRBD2,TGCGCCAGCAGCCCGTTCGGGACTAGCGCAGCCAATGAGCAGTTCTTC,CASSPFGTSAANEQFF
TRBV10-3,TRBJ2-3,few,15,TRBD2,TGTGCCATCAGTGACGGGGGGGGGCCGACAGATACGCAGTATTTT,CAISDGGGPTDTQYF
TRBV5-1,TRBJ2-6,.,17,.,TGCGCCAGCAGCTTGGGACACCGGAACTCTGGGGCCAACGTCCTGACTTTC,CASSLGHRNSGANVLTF
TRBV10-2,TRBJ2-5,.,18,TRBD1,TGCGCCAGCAGGAGAGGAAGGGGGCACCCTAGCAGCCAAGAGACCCAGTACTTC,CASRRGRGHPSSQETQYF
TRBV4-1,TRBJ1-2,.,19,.,TGCGCCAGCAGCCAAGATAGCGGTGGGGTTGGGGGGGCAGACTATGGCTACACCTTC,CASSQDSGGVGGADYGYTF
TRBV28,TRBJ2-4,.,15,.,TGTGCCAGCAGTTGGGCAGAACTAGCCAAAAACATTCAGTACTTC,CASSWAELAKNIQYF
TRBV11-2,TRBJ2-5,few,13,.,TGTGCCAGCAGCTACGGCGGTTGGGAGACCCAGTACTTC,CASSYGGWETQYF
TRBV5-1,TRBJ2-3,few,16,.,TGCGCCAGCAGCTTCGGACTGGCAGGGGCCACAGATACGCAGTATTTT,CASSFGLAGATDTQYF
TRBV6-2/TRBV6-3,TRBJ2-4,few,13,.,TGTGCCAGCAGTATTCTCGGGCGAGACATTCAGTACTTC,CASSILGRDIQYF
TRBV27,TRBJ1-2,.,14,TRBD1,TGTGCCAACAAAATGACAGGGTTTAACTATGGCTACACCTTC,CANKMTGFNYGYTF
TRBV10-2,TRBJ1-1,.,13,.,TGCGCCAGCAGTGAGGGGAGGAGCACTGAAGCTTTCTTT,CASSEGRSTEAFF
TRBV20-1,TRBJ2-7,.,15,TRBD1,TGCAGTGCTAGAGATGAGGGACAGGGTATCTACGAGCAGTACTTC,CSARDEGQGIYEQYF
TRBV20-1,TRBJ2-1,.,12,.,TGCAGTGCTAGGGCTTTCGGCAGGGAGCAGTTCTTC,CSARAFGREQFF
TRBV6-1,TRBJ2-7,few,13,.,TGTGCCGGGGGGGACAGGACCCCCTACGAGCAGTACTTC,CAGGDRTPYEQYF
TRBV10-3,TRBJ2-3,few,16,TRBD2,TGTGCCATGAGACCCGGGACTAGCGGTGGCACAGATACGCAGTATTTT,CAMRPGTSGGTDTQYF
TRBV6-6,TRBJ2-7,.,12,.,TGTGCCAGCAGTGCCCAGACTTACGAGCAGTACTTC,CASSAQTYEQYF
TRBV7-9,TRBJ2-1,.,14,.,TGTGCCAGCAGCTTTTATCGGGAGAACAATGAGCAGTTCTTC,CASSFYRENNEQFF
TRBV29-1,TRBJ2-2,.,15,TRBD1,TGCAGCGTTGAAGGAGGGGGCAAAAACACCGGGGAGCTGTTTTTT,CSVEGGGKNTGELFF
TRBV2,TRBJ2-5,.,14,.,TGTGCCAGCAGTGAAGTGACCAACCAAGAGGCCCAGTACTTC,CASSEVTNQEAQYF
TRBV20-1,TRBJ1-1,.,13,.,TGCAGTGCTAGAGTAGTTAGGAGCACTGAAGCTTTCTTT,CSARVVRSTEAFF
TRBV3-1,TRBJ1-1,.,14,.,TGTGCCAGCAGCCAGGCTGACAGGAACACTGAAGCTTTCTTT,CASSQADRNTEAFF
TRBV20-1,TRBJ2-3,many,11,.,TGCAGTGCTAGGCGGACAGATACGCAGTATTTT,CSARRTDTQYF
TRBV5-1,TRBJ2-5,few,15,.,TGCGCCAGCAGCTTGGGGATGGGCCGACAAGAGACCCAGTACTTC,CASSLGMGRQETQYF
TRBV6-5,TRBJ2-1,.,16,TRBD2,TGTGCCAGCAGCCCCGGACTAGCGCCCTCCTACAATGAGCAGTTCTTC,CASSPGLAPSYNEQFF
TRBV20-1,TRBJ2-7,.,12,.,TGCAGTGCTAGGAGGCAGATCTACGAGCAGTACTTC,CSARRQIYEQYF
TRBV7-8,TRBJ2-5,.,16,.,TGTGCCAGCACCCAACTCCGGAGGAGGGCCCAAGAGACCCAGTACTTC,CASTQLRRRAQETQYF
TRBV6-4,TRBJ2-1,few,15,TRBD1,TGTGCCAGCAGTGTACAGGGGGCTCGAAACAATGAGCAGTTCTTC,CASSVQGARNNEQFF
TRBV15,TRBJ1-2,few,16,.,TGTGCCACCAGCAGGACCGGCGCTCGGGGTAACTATGGCTACACCTTC,CATSRTGARGNYGYTF
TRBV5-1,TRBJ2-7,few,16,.,TGCGCCAGCAGCTCTAGGGGAGGATGGATCTCCTACGAGCAGTACTTC,CASSSRGGWISYEQYF
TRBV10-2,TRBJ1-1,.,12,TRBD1,TGCGCCAGCGGGTCAGGGGGCACGTGGGCTTTCTTT,CASGSGGTWAFF
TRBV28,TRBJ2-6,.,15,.,TGTGCCAGCAGTCACCACGGGACTGGGGCCAACGTCCTGACTTTC,CASSHHGTGANVLTF
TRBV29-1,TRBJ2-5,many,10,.,TGCAGCGTTGACCTGGAGACCCAGTACTTC,CSVDLETQYF
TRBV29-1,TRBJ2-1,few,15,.,TGCAGCGTTGTAGCCAGCGGAGATCTCTACAATGAGCAGTTCTTC,CSVVASGDLYNEQFF
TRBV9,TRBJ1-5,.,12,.,TGTGCCAATAAACAGGGTGGCCAGCCCCAGCATTTT,CANKQGGQPQHF
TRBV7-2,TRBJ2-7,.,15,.,TGTGCCAGCAGGCAAACTGTCGGGGACTCCTACGAGCAGTACTTC,CASRQTVGDSYEQYF